This passage covers 5 T cell receptor beta chains from one sample sequenced in a study of graft-versus-host responses after intestinal transplantation (dated by TCRdb to about 2021). This sample's time point label indicates: cells obtained before transplantation from donor or recipient. Library creation used the immunoSEQ multiplex PCR assay. TCRdb limited this immuneACCESS table to in-frame rearrangements with V and J called. A share of clones is missing; checked studies link under half to unresolved V genes, and the rest is unexplained. This sample comprises over 85,000 clones, about 94% of them detected only once. Roughly 0.5% of the sample lies in the top ten. No antigen has been assigned to these receptors. This material consisted of unstimulated CD8+ T cells sorted from spleen or lymph node cells, taken before intestinal transplant. These receptors all come from a human donor who received an intestinal transplant.

This clone was observed a few times. The CDR3 bases are TGTGCCAGGCCGGGTCCCACTGAAGCTTTCTTT. This gives the protein CARPGPTEAFF. The chain couples TRBV9 to TRBJ1-1; D unresolved. Per the germline V gene, CDR1 is SGDLS and CDR2 is YYNGEE. Deletions cut 8 bases from V and 4 bases from J, with 9 bases between. The CDR3 contains 11 residues. Supplemented by reference TRBV9 and TRBJ1-1, the full variable domain reads DSGVTQTPKHLITATGQRVTLRCSPRSGDLSVYWYQQSLDQGLQFLIQYYNGEERAKGNILERFSAQQFPDLHSELNLSSLELGDSALYFCARPGPTEAFFGQGTRLTVV.

J is TRBJ2-7 and V is TRBV29-1, with 10 bases that match TRBD2. Germline V CDR1 and CDR2: SQVTM, ANQGSEA. The V segment lost 0 bases and the J segment 4 bases; nucleotides outside the gene matches: 6. This CDR3 is built from 15 residues. The chain's CDR3 is CSVEDGTSDRYEQYF. DNA for the CDR3: TGCAGCGTTGAAGATGGGACTAGCGATAGGTACGAGCAGTACTTC.

CDR3 nucleotides: TGTGCCATTAAACCGGGACAGGCGCAAGAGACCCAGTACTTC. Protein product: CAIKPGQAQETQYF. The V gene is TRBV10-3, the J gene TRBJ2-5; 8 bases are a match to TRBD1. Trimming removed 9 bases from V and 2 bases from J; junction bases left unmatched: 8. This CDR3 is 14 amino acids long. From germline, CDR1 is ENHRY and CDR2 SYGVKD.

The CDR3 here is CASSSGQGGSQYF. CDR3 sequence (DNA): TGTGCCAGCAGCTCGGGACAGGGCGGTTCGCAGTATTTT. The gene calls are TRBV5-5 and TRBJ2-3; 9 bases fit TRBD1. Losses at the gene ends were 3 bases for V and 10 bases for J; bases not matched to a gene: 6. Germline V gene lookup returns CDR1 SGHKS and CDR2 YYEKEE (reference sequence). This CDR3 comprises 13 residues.

The V gene is TRBV30, the J gene TRBJ1-2, with no clear D. This CDR3 comprises 16 residues. V lost 4 bases to trimming and J lost 4 bases, with 22 bases between them. The germline V gene has CDR1 GTSNPN and CDR2 SVGIG (reference sequence). In DNA form, the CDR3 reads TGTGCCTGGAATACCCCCTACCTTGAAGAAGGCTATGGCTACACCTTC. This translates into CAWNTPYLEEGYGYTF.